This T cell receptor beta chain stems from a study of CD8 T cells in ankylosing spondylitis. General observations from the study: There were earlier reports of some motif variants in reactive arthritis synovial fluid and blood. Peripheral blood samples showed relatively rare disease-linked clones, and these clones were CD8+. Made up of 7 to 9 highly homologous variants, a TCR beta motif appeared characteristic of ankylosing spondylitis blood.

The V gene's germline CDR1 is SEHNR and CDR2 FQNEAQ (reference sequence). This CDR3 is built from 17 residues. The trim removed 4 bases at V and 2 bases at J, leaving 10 bases unmatched. The TCR beta libraries were generated through quantitative 5'-RACE incorporating molecular barcodes. One entry per CDR3 protein results from TCRdb running MiXCR on the 5' RACE reads. The data contain more than 95,000 distinct CDR3 sequences, roughly 8.7% of them singletons. This clonotype appeared many times. Its specificity is not known. The material sequenced was blood, either unsorted or a sorted T cell fraction (not recorded which). This TCR was sampled from a male donor with ankylosing spondylitis or in good health (not recorded which). The chain uses TRBV7-9 and TRBJ2-1; 8 nucleotides line up with TRBD2. The CDR3, as DNA: TGTGCCAGCAGCTCCCCTGAGGGTAGCGGGACCTACAATGAGCAGTTCTTC. Translated: CASSSPEGSGTYNEQFF.